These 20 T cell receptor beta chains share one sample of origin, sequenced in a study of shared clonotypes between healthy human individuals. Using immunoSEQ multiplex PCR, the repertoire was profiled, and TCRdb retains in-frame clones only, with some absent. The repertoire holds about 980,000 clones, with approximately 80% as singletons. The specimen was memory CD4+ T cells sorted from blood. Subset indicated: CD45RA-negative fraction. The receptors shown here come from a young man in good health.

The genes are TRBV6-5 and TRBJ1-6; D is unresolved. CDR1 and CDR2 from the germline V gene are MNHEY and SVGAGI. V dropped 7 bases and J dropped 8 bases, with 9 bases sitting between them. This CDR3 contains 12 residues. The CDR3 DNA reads TGTGCCAGCATGGCGGGTTATTCACCCCTCCACTTT. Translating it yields CASMAGYSPLHF.

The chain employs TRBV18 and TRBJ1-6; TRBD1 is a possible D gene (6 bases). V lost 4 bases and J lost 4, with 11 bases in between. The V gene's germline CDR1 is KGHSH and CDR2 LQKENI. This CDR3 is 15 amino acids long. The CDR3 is CASSQGTTYNSPLHF. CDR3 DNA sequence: TGTGCCAGCTCACAGGGGACAACGTATAATTCACCCCTCCACTTT.

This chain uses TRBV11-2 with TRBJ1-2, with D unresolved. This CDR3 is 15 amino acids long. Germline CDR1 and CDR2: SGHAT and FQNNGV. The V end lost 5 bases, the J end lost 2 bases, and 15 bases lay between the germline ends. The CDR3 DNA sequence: TGTGCCAGCAGCCCGGGGAGTCTGGGGAACTATGGCTACACCTTC. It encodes CASSPGSLGNYGYTF.

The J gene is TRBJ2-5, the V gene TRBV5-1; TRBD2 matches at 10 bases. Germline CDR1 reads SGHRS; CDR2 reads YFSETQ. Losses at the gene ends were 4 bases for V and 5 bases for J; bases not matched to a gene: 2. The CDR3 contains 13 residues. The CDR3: CASSRSGGETQYF. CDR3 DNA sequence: TGCGCCAGCAGCCGTAGCGGGGGGGAGACCCAGTACTTC.

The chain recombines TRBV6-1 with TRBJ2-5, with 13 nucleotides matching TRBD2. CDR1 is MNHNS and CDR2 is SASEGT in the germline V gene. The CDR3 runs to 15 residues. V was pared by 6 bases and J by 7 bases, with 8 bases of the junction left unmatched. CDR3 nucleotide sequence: TGTGCCAGCAGAGCCGGGACTAGCGGGGCTGGGACCCAGTACTTC. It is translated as CASRAGTSGAGTQYF.

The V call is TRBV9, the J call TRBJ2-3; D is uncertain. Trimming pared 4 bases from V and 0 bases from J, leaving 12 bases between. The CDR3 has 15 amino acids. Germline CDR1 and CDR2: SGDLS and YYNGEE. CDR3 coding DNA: TGTGCCAGCAGCCCCTCCGTCCGTAGCACAGATACGCAGTATTTT. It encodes CASSPSVRSTDTQYF.

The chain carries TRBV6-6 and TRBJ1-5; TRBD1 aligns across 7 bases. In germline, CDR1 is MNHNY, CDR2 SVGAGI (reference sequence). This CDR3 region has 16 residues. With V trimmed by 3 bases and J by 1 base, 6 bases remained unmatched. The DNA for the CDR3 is TGTGCCAGCAGTTATCAAGGGGGCCCCAGCAATCAGCCCCAGCATTTT. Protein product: CASSYQGGPSNQPQHF.

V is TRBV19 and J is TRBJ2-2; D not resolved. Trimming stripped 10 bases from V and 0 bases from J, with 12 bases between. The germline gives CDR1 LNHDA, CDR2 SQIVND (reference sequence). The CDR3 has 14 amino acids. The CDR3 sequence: CATRAAPNTGELFF. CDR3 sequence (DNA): TGTGCCACCCGGGCAGCCCCGAACACCGGGGAGCTGTTTTTT.

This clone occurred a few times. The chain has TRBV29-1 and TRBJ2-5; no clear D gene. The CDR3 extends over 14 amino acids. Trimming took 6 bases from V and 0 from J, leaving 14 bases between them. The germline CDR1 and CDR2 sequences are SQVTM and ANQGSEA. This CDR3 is CSVAVTLYQETQYF. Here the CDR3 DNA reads TGCAGCGTGGCGGTGACACTGTACCAAGAGACCCAGTACTTC. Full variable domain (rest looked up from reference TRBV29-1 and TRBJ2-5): SAVISQKPSRDICQRGTSLTIQCQVDSQVTMMFWYRQQPGQSLTLIATANQGSEATYESGFVIDKFPISRPNLTFSTLTVSNMSPEDSSIYLCSVAVTLYQETQYFGPGTRLLVL.

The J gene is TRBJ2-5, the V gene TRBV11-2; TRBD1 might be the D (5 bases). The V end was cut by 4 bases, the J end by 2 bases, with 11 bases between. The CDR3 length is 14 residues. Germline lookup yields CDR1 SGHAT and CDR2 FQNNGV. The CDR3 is CASSWQGSQETQYF. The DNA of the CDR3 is TGTGCCAGCAGCTGGCAGGGCTCTCAAGAGACCCAGTACTTC.

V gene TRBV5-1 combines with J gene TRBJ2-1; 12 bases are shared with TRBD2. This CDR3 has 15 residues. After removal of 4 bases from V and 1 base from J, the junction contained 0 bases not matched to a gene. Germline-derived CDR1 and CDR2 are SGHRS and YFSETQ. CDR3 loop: CASSTSGGSYNEQFF. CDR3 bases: TGCGCCAGCAGCACTAGCGGGGGGTCCTACAATGAGCAGTTCTTC.

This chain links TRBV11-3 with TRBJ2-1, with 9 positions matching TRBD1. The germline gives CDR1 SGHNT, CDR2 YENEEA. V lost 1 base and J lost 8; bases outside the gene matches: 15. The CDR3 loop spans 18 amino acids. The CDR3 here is CASSLGSWRDRDNDEQFF. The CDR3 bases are TGTGCCAGCAGCTTAGGTAGTTGGAGGGACAGGGATAATGATGAGCAGTTCTTC. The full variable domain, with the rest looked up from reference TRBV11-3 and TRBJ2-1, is EAGVVQSPRYKIIEKKQPVAFWCNPISGHNTLYWYLQNLGQGPELLIRYENEEAVDDSQLPKDRFSAERLKGVDSTLKIQPAELGDSAVYLCASSLGSWRDRDNDEQFFGPGTRLTVL.

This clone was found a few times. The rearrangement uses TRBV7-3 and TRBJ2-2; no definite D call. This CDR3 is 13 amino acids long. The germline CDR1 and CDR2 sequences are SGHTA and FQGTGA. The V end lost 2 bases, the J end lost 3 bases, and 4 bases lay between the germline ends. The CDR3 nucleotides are TGTGCCAGCAGCTTATCCCACACCGGGGAGCTGTTTTTT. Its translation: CASSLSHTGELFF. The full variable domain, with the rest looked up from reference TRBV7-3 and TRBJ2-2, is GAGVSQTPSNKVTEKGKYVELRCDPISGHTALYWYRQSLGQGPEFLIYFQGTGAADDSGLPNDRFFAVRPEGSVSTLKIQRTERGDSAVYLCASSLSHTGELFFGEGSRLTVL.

CDR3 DNA: TGTGCCAGCAGCTTAGCATCGGACAGTAGTTCCCTCCACTTT. It specifies CASSLASDSSSLHF. The V gene is TRBV7-9, the J gene TRBJ1-6; possibly TRBD1 for D (6 bases). Deletions cut 0 bases from V and 14 bases from J, with 14 bases between. Looked up from germline, CDR1 is SEHNR and CDR2 is FQNEAQ (reference sequence). The length of the CDR3 is 14 residues.

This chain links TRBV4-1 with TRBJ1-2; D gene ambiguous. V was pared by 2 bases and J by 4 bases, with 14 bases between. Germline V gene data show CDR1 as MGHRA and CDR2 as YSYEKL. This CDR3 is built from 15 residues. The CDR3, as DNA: TGCGCCAGCAGCCAAAGCGTGGCCCTTGGCTATGGCTACACCTTC. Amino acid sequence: CASSQSVALGYGYTF.

The CDR3 reads CAGARMGLATDTQYF. CDR3 bases: TGTGCCGGGGCTCGAATGGGTTTGGCCACAGATACGCAGTATTTT. The chain carries TRBV6-1 and TRBJ2-3; the D gene is possibly TRBD1 (5 bases). The V end was cut by 11 bases, the J end by 2 bases, with 20 bases between. The CDR3 extends over 15 amino acids. Germline CDR1 MNHNS, CDR2 SASEGT.

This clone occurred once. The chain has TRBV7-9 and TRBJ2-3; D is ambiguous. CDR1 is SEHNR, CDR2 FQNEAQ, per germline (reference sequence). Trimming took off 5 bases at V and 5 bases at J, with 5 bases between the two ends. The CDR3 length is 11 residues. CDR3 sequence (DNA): TGTGCCAGCAGCCAACAAGATACGCAGTATTTT. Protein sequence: CASSQQDTQYF.

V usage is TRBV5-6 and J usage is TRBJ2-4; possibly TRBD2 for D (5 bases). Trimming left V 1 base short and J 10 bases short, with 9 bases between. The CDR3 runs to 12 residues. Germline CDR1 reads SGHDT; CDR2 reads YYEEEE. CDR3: CASSLLPGIQYF. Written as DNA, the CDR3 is TGTGCCAGCAGCTTGCTTCCGGGGATTCAGTACTTC.

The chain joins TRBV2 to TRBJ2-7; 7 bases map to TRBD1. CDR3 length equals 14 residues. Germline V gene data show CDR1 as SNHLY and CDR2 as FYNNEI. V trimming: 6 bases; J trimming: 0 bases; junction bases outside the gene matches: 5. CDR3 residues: CASRSGGSSYEQYF. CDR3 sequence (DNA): TGTGCCAGCAGATCAGGGGGAAGCTCCTACGAGCAGTACTTC.

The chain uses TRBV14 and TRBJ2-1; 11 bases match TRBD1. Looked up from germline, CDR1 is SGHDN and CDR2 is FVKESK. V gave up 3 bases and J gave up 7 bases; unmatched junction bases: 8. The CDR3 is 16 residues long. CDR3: CASSQDGTGGWNEQFF. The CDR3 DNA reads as TGTGCCAGCAGCCAGGACGGGACAGGGGGATGGAATGAGCAGTTCTTC.